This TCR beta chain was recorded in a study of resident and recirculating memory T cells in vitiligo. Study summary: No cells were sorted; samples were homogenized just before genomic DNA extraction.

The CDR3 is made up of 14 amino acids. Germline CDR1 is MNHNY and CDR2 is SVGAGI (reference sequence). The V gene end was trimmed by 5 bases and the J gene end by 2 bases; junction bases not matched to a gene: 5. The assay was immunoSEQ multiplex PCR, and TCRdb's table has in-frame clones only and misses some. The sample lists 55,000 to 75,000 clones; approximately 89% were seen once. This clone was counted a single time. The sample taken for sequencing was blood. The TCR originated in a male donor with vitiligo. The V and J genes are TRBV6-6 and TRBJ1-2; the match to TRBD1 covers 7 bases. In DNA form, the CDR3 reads TGTGCCAGCAGTGAGGGACAGAGAAACTATGGCTACACCTTC. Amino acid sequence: CASSEGQRNYGYTF.